Below, 31 T cell receptor beta chains from the same sample are listed, as sequenced in a study of blood T cell repertoires in COVID-19. The method was immunoSEQ multiplex PCR; TCRdb's version includes in-frame clones alone and lacks a portion of them. Counted here are fewer than 250,000 clones, roughly 82% occurring once; the ten biggest clones make up over 2%. The sample taken for sequencing was PBMCs or T cells enriched from blood (not recorded which). These receptor sequences come from a woman between 45 and 60 years old who had recovered from COVID-19.

The J gene is TRBJ1-2, the V gene TRBV7-2, with D hard to call. V was clipped by 5 bases and J by 0 bases, with 10 bases between them. CDR3 size: 14 residues. Per the germline V gene, CDR1 is SGHTA and CDR2 is FQGNSA. CDR3: CASSRRSSNYGYTF. In DNA form, the CDR3 reads TGTGCCAGCAGCCGCAGGTCCTCTAACTATGGCTACACCTTC.

This clone was recorded once. V and J are TRBV29-1 and TRBJ1-1; D is ambiguous. V gave up 7 bases and J gave up 4 bases, with 7 bases separating them. Germline assignment: CDR1 SQVTM and CDR2 ANQGSEA. The CDR3 covers 10 residues. The CDR3 region has the DNA TGCAGCGGAGTGAGCACTGAAGCTTTCTTT. This translates into CSGVSTEAFF.

The table lists this clone with a few counts. The chain uses TRBV5-6 and TRBJ1-4; D is unclear. From germline, CDR1 is SGHDT and CDR2 YYEEEE. Trimming stripped 4 bases from V and 6 bases from J, with 10 bases between. CDR3 length: 13 residues. The CDR3 DNA is TGTGCCAGCAGCAACGGAGGGTATGAAAAACTGTTTTTT. Protein product: CASSNGGYEKLFF.

The chain has TRBV5-1 and TRBJ2-1, with TRBD1 as a possible D gene (5 bases). Germline V gene lookup returns CDR1 SGHRS and CDR2 YFSETQ. CDR3 length equals 15 residues. Trimming took off 4 bases at V and 3 bases at J, with 14 bases between the two ends. The CDR3 region is CASSITTVDYNEQFF. CDR3 DNA: TGCGCCAGCAGCATAACGACAGTCGACTACAATGAGCAGTTCTTC.

The genes are TRBV19 and TRBJ1-3; D remains ambiguous. CDR3 length: 16 residues. Trimming removed 3 bases from V and 0 bases from J, with 12 bases in between. Germline loops: CDR1 LNHDA, CDR2 SQIVND (reference sequence). DNA for the CDR3: TGTGCCAGTAGTATTCGTCCGGGGAGCTCTGGAAACACCATATATTTT. Protein: CASSIRPGSSGNTIYF.

The chain uses TRBV4-3 and TRBJ2-1; weak D call: TRBD1 (5 bases). This CDR3 is built from 15 residues. CDR1 and CDR2 (germline): LGHNA, YSLEER. Trimming took off 3 bases at V and 6 bases at J, with 15 bases between the two ends. The CDR3 reads CASSQSYDSFNEQFF. The CDR3 bases are TGCGCCAGCAGCCAGAGTTACGACAGCTTCAATGAGCAGTTCTTC.

This sequence joins TRBV3-1 (or the pseudogene TRBV3-2) and TRBJ1-1; 7 nucleotides line up with TRBD1. Germline V gene data show CDR1 as LGHDT and CDR2 as YNNKEL (reference sequence). Trimming at V came to 6 bases and at J to 1 base, leaving 8 bases not matched to a gene. The CDR3 contains 15 residues. Here the CDR3 reads CASRFGTAKNTEAFF. Here the CDR3 DNA reads TGTGCCAGCAGGTTCGGGACAGCTAAGAACACTGAAGCTTTCTTT.

The V and J genes are TRBV10-1 and TRBJ1-2, with 8 positions matching TRBD1. This CDR3 is 13 amino acids long. CDR1 is WNHNN and CDR2 is SYGVQD in the germline V gene (reference sequence). J lost 2 bases, V lost 4 bases, and 0 bases had no gene match. CDR3 nucleotides: TGCGCCAGCAGTGGGGACAGGAACTATGGCTACACCTTC. This encodes CASSGDRNYGYTF.

The chain carries TRBV18 and TRBJ2-2; weak D call: TRBD2 (5 bases). Germline V gene data show CDR1 as KGHSH and CDR2 as LQKENI. The CDR3 is 14 residues long. V lost 4 bases and J lost 8, with 14 bases in between. CDR3 nucleotide sequence: TGTGCCAGCTCACTAGCGACCGGTTTTGGGGAGCTGTTTTTT. Its translation: CASSLATGFGELFF.

There are a few counts of this clone. V is TRBV7-2 and J is TRBJ2-7; 12 bases line up with TRBD2. Germline assignment: CDR1 SGHTA and CDR2 FQGNSA. V dropped 4 bases and J dropped 2; count of bases not matched to a gene: 3. The CDR3 spans 15 residues. CDR3 region: CASSSRTSGTYEQYF. Written as DNA, the CDR3 is TGTGCCAGCAGCTCCCGGACTAGCGGGACCTACGAGCAGTACTTC. Based on the CDR3 plus reference TRBV7-2 and TRBJ2-7, the full variable domain is GAGVSQSPSNKVTEKGKDVELRCDPISGHTALYWYRQSLGQGLEFLIYFQGNSAPDKSGLPSDRFSAERTGGSVSTLTIQRTQQEDSAVYLCASSSRTSGTYEQYFGPGTRLTVT.

V is TRBV7-2 and J is TRBJ1-1; D is perhaps TRBD1 (6 bases). Trimming cost V 4 bases and J 0 bases, with 9 bases left between them. This CDR3 contains 14 residues. Germline V gene sequence: CDR1 SGHTA, CDR2 FQGNSA. The CDR3 sequence is CASSSNRVNTEAFF. CDR3 DNA sequence: TGTGCCAGCAGCTCAAACAGGGTGAACACTGAAGCTTTCTTT.

Only a few counts were recorded for this clone. The V and J genes are TRBV11-3 and TRBJ1-2, with D possibly matching TRBD1 (6 bases). Trimming removed 5 bases from V and 8 bases from J, with 9 bases in between. CDR1 is SGHNT, CDR2 YENEEA, per germline. The CDR3 is 11 amino acids. Here the CDR3 reads CASSPGVGYTF. The CDR3 coding sequence is TGTGCCAGCAGCCCAGGGGTCGGCTACACCTTC.

V usage is TRBV19 and J usage is TRBJ1-4; TRBD1 is a possible D gene (5 bases). The V end was cut by 3 bases, the J end by 0 bases, with 11 bases between. Germline V lookup: CDR1 LNHDA, CDR2 SQIVND (reference sequence). The CDR3 covers 16 residues. The CDR3 nucleotides are TGTGCCAGTAGTATTAAGGGGATGGCAACTAATGAAAAACTGTTTTTT. Translating gives CASSIKGMATNEKLFF.

This clone was recorded a few times. The rearrangement links TRBV5-6 to TRBJ1-6, with D unresolved. There are 14 residues in the CDR3. Trimming took off 1 base at V and 7 bases at J, with 9 bases between the two ends. Per germline, CDR1 SGHDT and CDR2 YYEEEE. CDR3 sequence (DNA): TGTGCCAGCAGCTTGAGAATCGGGAATTCACCCCTCCACTTT. Its protein product is CASSLRIGNSPLHF.

This rearrangement joins TRBV7-2 to TRBJ1-3, with 10 bases lining up with TRBD1. Germline loops: CDR1 SGHTA, CDR2 FQGNSA. This CDR3 contains 16 residues. V lost 5 bases to trimming and J lost 8 bases; unmatched junction nucleotides: 12. The CDR3 nucleotides are TGTGCCAGCAGCAGACGGGGACAGGGGATCGAATACACCATATATTTT. Its protein product is CASSRRGQGIEYTIYF.

This rearrangement joins TRBV27 to TRBJ2-4; a possible D gene is TRBD1 (6 bases). The V end was cut by 8 bases, the J end by 6 bases, with 17 bases between. Germline CDR1 MNHEY, CDR2 SMNVEV (reference sequence). The CDR3 is 14 residues long. CDR3 residues: CASGRTAAGNIQYF. DNA of the CDR3: TGTGCCAGCGGAAGGACAGCCGCCGGAAACATTCAGTACTTC.

V usage is TRBV11-1 and J usage is TRBJ2-2; 9 nucleotides align to TRBD1. Germline assignment: CDR1 SGHAT and CDR2 FQDESV (reference sequence). The CDR3 runs 16 residues. V shed 3 bases and J 2 bases; nucleotides not matched to a gene: 4. CDR3 coding DNA: TGTGCCAGCAGCTTGAGGACAGGGGAAAACACCGGGGAGCTGTTTTTT. The encoded protein is CASSLRTGENTGELFF.

The chain has TRBV13 and TRBJ1-5, with TRBD1 identical over 10 bases. Germline V lookup: CDR1 PRHDT, CDR2 FYEKMQ (reference sequence). This CDR3 contains 15 residues. J lost 2 bases, V lost 6 bases, and 4 bases had no gene match. The CDR3 DNA reads as TGTGCCAGCAGTGGGACAGGGGAGGGCAATCAGCCCCAGCATTTT. Translated: CASSGTGEGNQPQHF. Drawing the rest from reference TRBV13 and TRBJ1-5, the complete variable domain is AAGVIQSPRHLIKEKRETATLKCYPIPRHDTVYWYQQGPGQDPQFLISFYEKMQSDKGSIPDRFSAQQFSDYHSELNMSSLELGDSALYFCASSGTGEGNQPQHFGDGTRLSIL.

The chain couples TRBV15 to TRBJ1-4, with TRBD1 matching 7 bases. This CDR3 spans 17 amino acids. Germline V gene data show CDR1 as LNHNV and CDR2 as YYDKDF (reference sequence). Unmatched junction bases numbered 4, after V lost 0 bases and J lost 0 bases. CDR3 region: CATSRDLDRATNEKLFF. The CDR3 nucleotides are TGTGCCACCAGCAGAGACCTAGACAGGGCAACTAATGAAAAACTGTTTTTT.

This clone is a singleton in its sample. V is TRBV12-5 and J is TRBJ2-3, with 7 bases identical to TRBD1. With V trimmed by 6 bases and J by 4 bases, 7 bases remained unmatched. CDR3 length equals 14 residues. Germline V gives CDR1 LGHNT, CDR2 FRNRAP. The CDR3 nucleotides are TGTGCTAGTGGCCCAACAGACAGGGCAGATACGCAGTATTTT. It specifies CASGPTDRADTQYF.

This clone was counted a few times. The chain joins TRBV6-5 to TRBJ1-4; TRBD1 agrees at 8 bases. The trim removed 1 base at V and 6 bases at J, leaving 7 bases unmatched. The CDR3 runs to 16 residues. In germline, CDR1 is MNHEY, CDR2 SVGAGI. CDR3 protein: CASSYLGTGGYEKLFF. Written as DNA, the CDR3 is TGTGCCAGCAGTTACTTGGGGACAGGAGGGTATGAAAAACTGTTTTTT.

The V and J genes are TRBV7-2 and TRBJ2-7; 10 bases align to TRBD2. CDR3 length: 18 residues. V lost 2 bases to trimming and J lost 2 bases; unmatched junction nucleotides: 12. In germline, CDR1 is SGHTA, CDR2 FQGNSA. The CDR3 region has the DNA TGTGCCAGCAGCTTAATGATCCAGCGGGAGGGCTCCCCCTACGAGCAGTACTTC. It is translated as CASSLMIQREGSPYEQYF.

The chain joins TRBV20-1 to TRBJ2-1, with TRBD2 matching 8 bases. This CDR3 is 18 amino acids long. CDR1 is DFQATT, CDR2 SNEGSKA, per germline (reference sequence). J gave up 3 bases and V 3 bases, and 16 bases lay outside the gene matches. In nucleotides, the CDR3 is TGCAGTGCTAGTGGCCGGGGGGGTATTGAATTTTTCTACAATGAGCAGTTCTTC. Its translation is CSASGRGGIEFFYNEQFF.

This clone is a singleton in its sample. The rearrangement links TRBV5-1 to TRBJ2-5, with a possible D match to TRBD2 (6 bases). Trimming left V 7 bases short and J 5 bases short, with 27 bases between. Germline V gene data show CDR1 as SGHRS and CDR2 as YFSETQ. The CDR3 is 17 amino acids. The DNA of the CDR3 is TGCGCCAGCCGACCTGAGGAGACTTGGAGGGAGCGGGAGACCCAGTACTTC. Its translation: CASRPEETWRERETQYF.

The genes are TRBV18 and TRBJ1-3; unclear D gene. Trimming left V 1 base short and J 1 base short, with 14 bases between. Per the germline V gene, CDR1 is KGHSH and CDR2 is LQKENI. The CDR3 is 17 amino acids. The CDR3 coding sequence is TGTGCCAGCTCACCACGGCCCACCGGAGGGTCTGGAAACACCATATATTTT. It is translated as CASSPRPTGGSGNTIYF.

This chain links TRBV28 with TRBJ2-5; 8 nucleotides match TRBD1. The germline V gene encodes CDR1 MDHEN and CDR2 SYDVKM. Trimming took 6 bases from V and 6 from J; bases not matched to a gene: 9. This CDR3 contains 14 residues. The CDR3 loop is CASRGRTGPQTQYF. DNA for the CDR3: TGTGCCAGCAGGGGGCGGACAGGGCCGCAGACCCAGTACTTC.

The chain uses TRBV27 and TRBJ1-5; 8 positions agree with TRBD1. V dropped 5 bases and J dropped 3; count of bases not matched to a gene: 6. The length of the CDR3 is 15 residues. Germline V gene data show CDR1 as MNHEY and CDR2 as SMNVEV (reference sequence). In DNA, the CDR3 is TGTGCCAGCAGTACGGGACAGGAGAACAATCAGCCCCAGCATTTT. This codes for CASSTGQENNQPQHF.

This chain's CDR3 is CASSIGLAGSLEQYF. In DNA, the CDR3 is TGTGCCAGCAGCATTGGACTAGCGGGATCTCTCGAGCAGTACTTC. V gene TRBV7-2 combines with J gene TRBJ2-7; 12 bases map to TRBD2. V lost 5 bases, J lost 6 bases, and 8 bases stayed unmatched. CDR1 is SGHTA and CDR2 is FQGNSA in the germline V gene. This CDR3 region has 15 residues.

This sequence joins TRBV4-2 and TRBJ1-1; 8 bases are shared with TRBD1. Trimming cost V 0 bases and J 6 bases; bases outside gene matches: 9. Germline CDR1 and CDR2: LGHNA and YNFKEQ. This CDR3 is 16 amino acids long. The CDR3 DNA reads TGTGCCAGCAGCCAAGATGGAGGGACAGGATTGTCTGAAGCTTTCTTT. Protein sequence: CASSQDGGTGLSEAFF.

The rearrangement links TRBV30 to TRBJ2-5, with a weak D call TRBD2 (7 bases). Deletions cut 1 base from V and 3 bases from J, with 15 bases between. The CDR3 totals 15 residues. In germline, CDR1 is GTSNPN, CDR2 SVGIG (reference sequence). The CDR3 loop is CAWSGSGGGKETQYF. CDR3 DNA sequence: TGTGCCTGGAGTGGGAGTGGGGGGGGCAAAGAGACCCAGTACTTC.

V is TRBV5-1 and J is TRBJ2-7; 7 nucleotides line up with TRBD2. The CDR3 is 15 residues long. The V gene's germline CDR1 is SGHRS and CDR2 YFSETQ. J was trimmed by 2 bases and V by 2 bases; bases with no gene match: 7. The CDR3 here is CASSLRGEGPYEQYF. The CDR3 DNA reads TGCGCCAGCAGCTTACGTGGGGAGGGCCCCTACGAGCAGTACTTC.